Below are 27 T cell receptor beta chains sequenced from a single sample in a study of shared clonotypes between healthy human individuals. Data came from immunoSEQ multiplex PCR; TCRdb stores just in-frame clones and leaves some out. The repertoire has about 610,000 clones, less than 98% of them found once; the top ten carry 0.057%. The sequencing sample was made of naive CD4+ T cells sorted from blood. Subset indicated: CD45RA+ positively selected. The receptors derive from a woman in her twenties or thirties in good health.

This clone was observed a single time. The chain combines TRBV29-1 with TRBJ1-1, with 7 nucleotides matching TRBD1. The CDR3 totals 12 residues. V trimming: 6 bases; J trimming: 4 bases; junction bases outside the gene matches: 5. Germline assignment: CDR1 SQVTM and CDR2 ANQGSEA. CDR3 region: CSVDREFTEAFF. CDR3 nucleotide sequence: TGCAGCGTCGACAGGGAGTTCACTGAAGCTTTCTTT.

CDR3 loop: CASSAGQQKATGYTF. The CDR3 coding sequence is TGTGCCAGCAGCGCGGGACAGCAAAAGGCGACAGGCTACACCTTC. V gene TRBV9 combines with J gene TRBJ1-2, with 7 bases aligning to TRBD1. Trimming at V came to 3 bases and at J to 8 bases, leaving 13 bases not matched to a gene. In germline, CDR1 is SGDLS, CDR2 YYNGEE. The CDR3 is 15 amino acids.

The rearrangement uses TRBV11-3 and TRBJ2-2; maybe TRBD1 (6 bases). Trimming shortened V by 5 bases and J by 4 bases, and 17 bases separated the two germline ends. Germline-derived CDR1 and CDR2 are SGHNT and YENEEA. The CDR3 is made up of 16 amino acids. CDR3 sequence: CASSLQGLSSTGELFF. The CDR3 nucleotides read TGTGCCAGCAGCCTCCAGGGGCTCAGTTCCACCGGGGAGCTGTTTTTT.

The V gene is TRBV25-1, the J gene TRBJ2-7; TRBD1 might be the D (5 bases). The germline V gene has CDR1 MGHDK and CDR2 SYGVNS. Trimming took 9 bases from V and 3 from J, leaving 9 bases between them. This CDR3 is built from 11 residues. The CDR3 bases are TGTGCCAGGGGTCAGGGCTACGAGCAGTACTTC. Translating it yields CARGQGYEQYF.

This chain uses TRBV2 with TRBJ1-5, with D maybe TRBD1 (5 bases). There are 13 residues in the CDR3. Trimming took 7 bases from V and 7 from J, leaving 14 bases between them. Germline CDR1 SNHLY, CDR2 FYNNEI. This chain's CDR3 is CASNRGGRQPQHF. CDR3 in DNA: TGTGCCAGCAATCGGGGGGGAAGGCAGCCCCAGCATTTT.

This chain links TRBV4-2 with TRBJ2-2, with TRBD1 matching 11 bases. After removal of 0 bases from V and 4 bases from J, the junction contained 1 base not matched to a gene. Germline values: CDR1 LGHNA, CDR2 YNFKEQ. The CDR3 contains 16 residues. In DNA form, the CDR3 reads TGTGCCAGCAGCCAAGAAGGGACAGGGGGCACCGGGGAGCTGTTTTTT. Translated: CASSQEGTGGTGELFF.

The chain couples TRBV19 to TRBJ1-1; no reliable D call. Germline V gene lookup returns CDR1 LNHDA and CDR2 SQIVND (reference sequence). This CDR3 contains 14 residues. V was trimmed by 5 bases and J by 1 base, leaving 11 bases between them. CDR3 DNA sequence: TGTGCCAGTAGTCTCCGACGGGGGAACACTGAAGCTTTCTTT. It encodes CASSLRRGNTEAFF.

CDR3 DNA: TGTGCCAGCTCACGGACAGGGGGGACGGATCAGCCCCAGCATTTT. Amino acid sequence: CASSRTGGTDQPQHF. The chain couples TRBV18 to TRBJ1-5; 10 bases map to TRBD1. With V trimmed by 4 bases and J by 5 bases, 5 bases remained unmatched. The length of the CDR3 is 15 residues. Germline-derived CDR1 and CDR2 are KGHSH and LQKENI.

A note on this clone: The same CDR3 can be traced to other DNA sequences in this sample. The CDR3 bases are TGTGCCAGCAGCTTAATGCCCGGAGATACGCAGTATTTT. Translating gives CASSLMPGDTQYF. The rearrangement uses TRBV11-3 and TRBJ2-3; D ambiguous. The CDR3 consists of 13 residues. Germline CDR1 reads SGHNT; CDR2 reads YENEEA. V was trimmed by 2 bases and J by 5 bases, leaving 8 bases between them.

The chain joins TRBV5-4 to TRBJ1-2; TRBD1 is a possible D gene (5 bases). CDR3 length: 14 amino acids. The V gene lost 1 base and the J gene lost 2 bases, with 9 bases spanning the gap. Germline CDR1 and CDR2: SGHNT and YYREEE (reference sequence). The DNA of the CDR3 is TGTGCCAGCAGCTTGTTACAGGCCAACTATGGCTACACCTTC. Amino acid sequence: CASSLLQANYGYTF.

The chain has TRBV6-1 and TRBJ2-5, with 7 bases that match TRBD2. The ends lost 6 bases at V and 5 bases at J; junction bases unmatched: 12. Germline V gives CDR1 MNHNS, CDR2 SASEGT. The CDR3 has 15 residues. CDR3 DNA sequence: TGTGCCAGCAGCCCATTGGCGGGAGAATTTGAGACCCAGTACTTC. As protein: CASSPLAGEFETQYF.

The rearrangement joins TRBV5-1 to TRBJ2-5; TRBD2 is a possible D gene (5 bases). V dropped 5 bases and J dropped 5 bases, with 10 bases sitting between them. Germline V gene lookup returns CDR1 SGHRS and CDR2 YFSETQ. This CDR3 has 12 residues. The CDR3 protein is CASSWESETQYF. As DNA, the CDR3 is TGCGCCAGCAGTTGGGAGTCGGAGACCCAGTACTTC.

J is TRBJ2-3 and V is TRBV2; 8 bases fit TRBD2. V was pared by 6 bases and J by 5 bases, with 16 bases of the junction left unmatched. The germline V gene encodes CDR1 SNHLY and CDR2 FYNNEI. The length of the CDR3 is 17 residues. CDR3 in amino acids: CASRPGGREGRGDTQYF. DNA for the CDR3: TGTGCCAGCAGGCCAGGCGGTCGGGAGGGCCGAGGAGATACGCAGTATTTT.

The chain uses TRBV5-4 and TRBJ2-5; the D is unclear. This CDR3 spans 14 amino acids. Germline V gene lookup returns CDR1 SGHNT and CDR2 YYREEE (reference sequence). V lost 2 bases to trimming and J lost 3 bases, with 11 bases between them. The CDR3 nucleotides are TGTGCCAGCAGCTTAAGGTCGAATAAAGAGACCCAGTACTTC. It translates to CASSLRSNKETQYF.

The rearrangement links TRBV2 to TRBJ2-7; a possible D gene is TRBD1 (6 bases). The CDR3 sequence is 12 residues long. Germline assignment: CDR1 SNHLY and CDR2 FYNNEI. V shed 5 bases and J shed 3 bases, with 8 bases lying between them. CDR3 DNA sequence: TGTGCCAGCAGTCCCAGGGGCTACGAGCAGTACTTC. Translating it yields CASSPRGYEQYF.

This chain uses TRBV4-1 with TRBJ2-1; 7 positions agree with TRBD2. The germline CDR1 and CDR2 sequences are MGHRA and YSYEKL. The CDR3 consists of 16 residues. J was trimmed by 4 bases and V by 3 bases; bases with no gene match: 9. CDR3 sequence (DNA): TGCGCCAGCAGCCACCCGGTTCTAGCGGAGTACAATGAGCAGTTCTTC. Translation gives CASSHPVLAEYNEQFF.

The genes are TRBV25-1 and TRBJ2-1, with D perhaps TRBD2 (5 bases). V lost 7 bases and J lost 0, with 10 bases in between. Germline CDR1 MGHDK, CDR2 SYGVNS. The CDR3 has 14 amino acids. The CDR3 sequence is CASTFGGSYNEQFF. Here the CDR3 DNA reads TGTGCCAGCACCTTTGGAGGCTCCTACAATGAGCAGTTCTTC.

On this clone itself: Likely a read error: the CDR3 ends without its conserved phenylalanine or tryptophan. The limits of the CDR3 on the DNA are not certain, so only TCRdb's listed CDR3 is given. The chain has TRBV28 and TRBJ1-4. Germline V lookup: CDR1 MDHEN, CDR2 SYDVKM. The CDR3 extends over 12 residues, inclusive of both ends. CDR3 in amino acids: CASSSSGTAPWI.

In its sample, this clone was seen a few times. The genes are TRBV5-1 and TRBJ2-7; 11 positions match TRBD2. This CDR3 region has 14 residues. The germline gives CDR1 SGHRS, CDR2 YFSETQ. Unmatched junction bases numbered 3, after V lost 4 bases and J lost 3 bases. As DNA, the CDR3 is TGCGCCAGCAGCCCCGGGACTAGCGGCTACGAGCAGTACTTC. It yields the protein CASSPGTSGYEQYF.

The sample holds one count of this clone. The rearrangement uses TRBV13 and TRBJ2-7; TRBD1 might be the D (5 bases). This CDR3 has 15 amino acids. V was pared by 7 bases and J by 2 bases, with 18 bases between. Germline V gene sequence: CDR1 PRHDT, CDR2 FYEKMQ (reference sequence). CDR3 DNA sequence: TGTGCCAGCAAAATTGAGGCAGGGCTAACCTACGAGCAGTACTTC. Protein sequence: CASKIEAGLTYEQYF.

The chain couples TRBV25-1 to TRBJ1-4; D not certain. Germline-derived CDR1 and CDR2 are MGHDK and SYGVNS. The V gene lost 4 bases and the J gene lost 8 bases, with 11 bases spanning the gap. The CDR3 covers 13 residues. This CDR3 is CASSGFQKEKLFF. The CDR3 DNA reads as TGTGCCAGCAGTGGGTTCCAGAAGGAAAAACTGTTTTTT. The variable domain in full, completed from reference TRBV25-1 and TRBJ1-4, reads EADIYQTPRYLVIGTGKKITLECSQTMGHDKMYWYQQDPGMELHLIHYSYGVNSTEKGDLSSESTVSRIRTEHFPLTLESARPSHTSQYLCASSGFQKEKLFFGSGTQLSVL.

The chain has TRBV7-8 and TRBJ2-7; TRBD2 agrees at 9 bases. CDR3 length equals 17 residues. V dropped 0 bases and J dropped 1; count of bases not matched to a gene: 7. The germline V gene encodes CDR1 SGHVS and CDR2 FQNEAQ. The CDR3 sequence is CASSLAGQREASYEQYF. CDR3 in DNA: TGTGCCAGCAGCTTAGCGGGCCAGCGGGAGGCATCCTACGAGCAGTACTTC.

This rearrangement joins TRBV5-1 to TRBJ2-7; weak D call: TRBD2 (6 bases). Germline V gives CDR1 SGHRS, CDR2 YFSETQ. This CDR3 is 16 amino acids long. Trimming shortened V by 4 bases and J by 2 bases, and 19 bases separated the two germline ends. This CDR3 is CASSPGKMGLPYEQYF. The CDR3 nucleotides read TGCGCCAGCAGCCCCGGAAAGATGGGACTCCCCTACGAGCAGTACTTC.

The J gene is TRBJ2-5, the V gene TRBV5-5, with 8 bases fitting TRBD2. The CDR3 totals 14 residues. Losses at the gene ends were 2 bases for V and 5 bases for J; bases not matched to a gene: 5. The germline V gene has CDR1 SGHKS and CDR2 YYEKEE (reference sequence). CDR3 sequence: CASSFLGLEETQYF. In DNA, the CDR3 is TGTGCCAGCAGCTTTTTGGGACTAGAGGAGACCCAGTACTTC.

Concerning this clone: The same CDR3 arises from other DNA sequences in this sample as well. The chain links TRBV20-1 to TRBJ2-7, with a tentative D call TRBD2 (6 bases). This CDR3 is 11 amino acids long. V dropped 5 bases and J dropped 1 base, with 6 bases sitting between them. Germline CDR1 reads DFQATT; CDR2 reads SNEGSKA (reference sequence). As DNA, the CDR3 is TGCAGTGCTCGGGGGTCCTACGAGCAGTACTTC. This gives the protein CSARGSYEQYF.

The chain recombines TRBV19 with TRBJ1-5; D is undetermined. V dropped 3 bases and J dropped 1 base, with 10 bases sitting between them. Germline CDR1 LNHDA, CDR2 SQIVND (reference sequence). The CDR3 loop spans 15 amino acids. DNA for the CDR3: TGTGCCAGTAGTATGAGTGTAGGAAGCAATCAGCCCCAGCATTTT. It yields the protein CASSMSVGSNQPQHF.

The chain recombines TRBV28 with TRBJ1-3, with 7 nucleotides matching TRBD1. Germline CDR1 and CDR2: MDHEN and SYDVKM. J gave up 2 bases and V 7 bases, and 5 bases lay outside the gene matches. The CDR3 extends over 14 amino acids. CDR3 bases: TGTGCCAGCAACCCAGGGGGGGCTGGAAACACCATATATTTT. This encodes CASNPGGAGNTIYF.